The 30 T cell receptor beta chains below come from one sample, sequenced in a study of memory CD4+ T cells and cytomegalovirus serostatus. Single viable CD3+CD4+CD8-CD45RO+ cells were sorted as the memory CD4+ T cells. Produced via immunoSEQ multiplex PCR; TCRdb's table is partial and in-frame only. This repertoire shows under 40,000 clones, roughly 85% found once; its top ten account for roughly 5%. The sample comprised memory CD4+ T cells from blood. Source of these receptors: an adult in good health and CMV-seropositive.

This clone is deemed medium-sized. This chain uses TRBV11-2 with TRBJ2-2; D ambiguous. This CDR3 is 12 amino acids long. V was pared by 2 bases and J by 6 bases, with 4 bases between. From germline, CDR1 is SGHAT and CDR2 FQNNGV. CDR3 nucleotide sequence: TGTGCCAGCAGCTTATCGGCCGGGGAGCTGTTTTTT. It codes for CASSLSAGELFF.

As for this clone: Other DNA sequences from this sample encode an identical CDR3 as well. This rearrangement joins TRBV29-1 to TRBJ1-1; D is possibly TRBD1 (5 bases). Trimming took off 7 bases at V and 1 base at J, with 13 bases between the two ends. The CDR3 has 13 residues. Per the germline V gene, CDR1 is SQVTM and CDR2 is ANQGSEA. The CDR3 bases are TGCAGCGGGGGGGGTCTAACGAACACTGAAGCTTTCTTT. As protein: CSGGGLTNTEAFF. The complete variable domain, with remaining parts taken from reference TRBV29-1 and TRBJ1-1, reads SAVISQKPSRDICQRGTSLTIQCQVDSQVTMMFWYRQQPGQSLTLIATANQGSEATYESGFVIDKFPISRPNLTFSTLTVSNMSPEDSSIYLCSGGGLTNTEAFFGQGTRLTVV.

The chain carries TRBV18 and TRBJ1-3; weak D call: TRBD1 (5 bases). The CDR3 spans 16 residues. Trimming left V 2 bases short and J 8 bases short, with 19 bases between. Per the germline V gene, CDR1 is KGHSH and CDR2 is LQKENI. CDR3 DNA: TGTGCCAGCTCACCAGACAGTATTACAGGATGGGACACCATATATTTT. This encodes CASSPDSITGWDTIYF.

The J gene is TRBJ2-5, the V gene TRBV21-1; the D call of TRBD2 is as the table states it, not checked on the DNA. TRBV21-1 is classified as a pseudogene. The CDR3 has 17 residues. CDR3 in amino acids: CASSKLETGRFQETQYF. CDR3 nucleotide sequence: TGTGCCAGCAGCAAATTGGAAACGGGTCGTTTCCAAGAGACCCAGTACTTC.

This chain connects TRBV4-2 to TRBJ1-2, with 7 nucleotides matching TRBD1. CDR1 is LGHNA and CDR2 is YNFKEQ in the germline V gene. The CDR3 has 15 residues. The ends lost 2 bases at V and 8 bases at J; junction bases unmatched: 11. The CDR3 nucleotides read TGTGCCAGCAGCCAATTAAACAGGGGCGAGGGGGGCTACACCTTC. As protein: CASSQLNRGEGGYTF.

This clone was picked up one time. This sequence joins TRBV6-5 and TRBJ2-3; the D gene is possibly TRBD1 (6 bases). Germline V lookup: CDR1 MNHEY, CDR2 SVGAGI. There are 13 residues in the CDR3. Between the trimmed V and J ends, which lost 11 bases and 11 bases, there was a span of 23 bases. The CDR3 reads CASTQDLTGRQYF. CDR3 DNA: TGTGCCTCGACACAAGACCTAACAGGGAGGCAGTATTTT.

V usage is TRBV7-9 and J usage is TRBJ1-1, with a tentative D call TRBD1 (5 bases). V dropped 4 bases and J dropped 8 bases, with 14 bases sitting between them. The length of the CDR3 is 13 residues. Per the germline V gene, CDR1 is SEHNR and CDR2 is FQNEAQ (reference sequence). The CDR3 protein is CASSSTMGVEAFF. The CDR3 DNA is TGTGCCAGCAGCTCCACTATGGGGGTGGAAGCTTTCTTT.

V is TRBV5-1 and J is TRBJ2-1, with TRBD2 matching 13 bases. Germline V gene data show CDR1 as SGHRS and CDR2 as YFSETQ. The CDR3 is 15 amino acids. Trimming at V came to 5 bases and at J to 6 bases, leaving 5 bases not matched to a gene. CDR3 loop: CASSFTSGRANEQFF. In nucleotides, the CDR3 is TGCGCCAGCAGTTTCACTAGCGGGAGGGCCAATGAGCAGTTCTTC. The full variable domain, its missing parts supplied by reference TRBV5-1 and TRBJ2-1, is KAGVTQTPRYLIKTRGQQVTLSCSPISGHRSVSWYQQTPGQGLQFLFEYFSETQRNKGNFPGRFSGRQFSNSRSEMNVSTLELGDSALYLCASSFTSGRANEQFFGPGTRLTVL.

CDR3 loop: CASSQVQGDSYEQYF. The DNA for the CDR3 is TGTGCCAGCAGCCAAGTACAGGGGGACTCCTACGAGCAGTACTTC. J is TRBJ2-7 and V is TRBV4-2, with 8 bases aligning to TRBD1. This CDR3 region has 15 residues. Per the germline V gene, CDR1 is LGHNA and CDR2 is YNFKEQ. Germline trimming cut 1 base from V and 0 bases from J; bases unmatched to any gene: 2.

The chain recombines TRBV7-2 with TRBJ2-3; TRBD2 aligns across 9 bases. With V trimmed by 6 bases and J by 0 bases, 10 bases remained unmatched. This CDR3 spans 17 amino acids. Per the germline V gene, CDR1 is SGHTA and CDR2 is FQGNSA. CDR3 DNA sequence: TGTGCCAGCAGTAGGGCTAGCGGGGTTCCTAGCACAGATACGCAGTATTTT. This sequence encodes CASSRASGVPSTDTQYF.

This rearrangement joins TRBV6-1 to TRBJ1-5; D might be TRBD1 (5 bases). The CDR3 runs to 14 residues. CDR1 is MNHNS and CDR2 is SASEGT in the germline V gene. The V end was cut by 3 bases, the J end by 1 base, with 7 bases between. The CDR3 region is CASSDRVSNQPQHF. In DNA form, the CDR3 reads TGTGCCAGCAGTGACAGGGTAAGCAATCAGCCCCAGCATTTT.

V and J are TRBV7-3 and TRBJ2-1; D might be TRBD1 or TRBD2, each matching 5 bases. CDR3 length: 14 residues. The germline CDR1 and CDR2 sequences are SGHTA and FQGTGA. Trimming cost V 5 bases and J 5 bases, with 13 bases left between them. In nucleotides, the CDR3 is TGTGCCAGCAGCCCAGTGGGGCGGGACAATGAGCAGTTCTTC. Its protein product is CASSPVGRDNEQFF.

Here the CDR3 DNA reads TGTGCCAGCAGCGTAGCACCAGAACTCTATGGCTACACCTTC. Translated: CASSVAPELYGYTF. The chain links TRBV9 to TRBJ1-2; the D is unclear. With 0 bases removed from V and 4 bases from J, the gap between germline ends came to 10 bases. The germline CDR1 and CDR2 sequences are SGDLS and YYNGEE. The CDR3 is made up of 14 amino acids.

This chain links TRBV18 with TRBJ1-1, with D possibly TRBD1 on 5 matching bases. CDR1 is KGHSH and CDR2 is LQKENI in the germline V gene. Trimming took 3 bases from V and 4 from J, leaving 24 bases between them. The CDR3 sequence is 18 residues long. The CDR3 nucleotides read TGTGCCAGCTCACCTAAAGTCCGGGACCAAACTTGGGGCACTGAAGCTTTCTTT. This encodes CASSPKVRDQTWGTEAFF.

This clone was seen only a few times. The chain has TRBV6-5 and TRBJ2-5; D is tentatively TRBD1 or TRBD2 (5 bases each). With 5 bases removed from V and 4 bases from J, the gap between germline ends came to 17 bases. The germline V gene encodes CDR1 MNHEY and CDR2 SVGAGI. The CDR3 loop spans 15 amino acids. CDR3: CASSRSGTPGETQYF. The CDR3 bases are TGTGCCAGCAGTCGTTCCGGGACGCCAGGAGAGACCCAGTACTTC.

The gene calls are TRBV4-1 and TRBJ2-2; possible D gene TRBD2, 5 bases. The V gene's germline CDR1 is MGHRA and CDR2 YSYEKL. This CDR3 comprises 16 residues. Trimming took off 4 bases at V and 6 bases at J, with 18 bases between the two ends. In nucleotides, the CDR3 is TGCGCCAGCAGCCCCTCGGGGATGGTTCAGGCCGGGGAGCTGTTTTTT. Translating it yields CASSPSGMVQAGELFF.

This clone was seen a handful of times. The chain combines TRBV19 with TRBJ2-6; TRBD1 might be the D (6 bases). V was trimmed by 1 base and J by 2 bases, leaving 9 bases between them. The CDR3 loop spans 16 amino acids. CDR1 LNHDA and CDR2 SQIVND come from the germline V gene (reference sequence). The CDR3 spells CASSIVRQAGANVLTF. The CDR3 DNA is TGTGCCAGTAGTATAGTTAGACAGGCTGGGGCCAACGTCCTGACTTTC. Together with reference TRBV19 and TRBJ2-6, the CDR3 gives the full variable domain: DGGITQSPKYLFRKEGQNVTLSCEQNLNHDAMYWYRQDPGQGLRLIYYSQIVNDFQKGDIAEGYSVSREKKESFPLTVTSAQKNPTAFYLCASSIVRQAGANVLTFGAGSRLTVL.

The table lists this clone with a few counts. V is TRBV27 and J is TRBJ2-3; TRBD2 might be the D (6 bases). Germline V lookup: CDR1 MNHEY, CDR2 SMNVEV (reference sequence). The CDR3 loop spans 14 amino acids. V lost 5 bases and J lost 1, with 10 bases in between. The CDR3 nucleotides read TGTGCCAGCAGTAACCGCGGGGGCACAGATACGCAGTATTTT. This gives the protein CASSNRGGTDTQYF.

This clone turned up a few times. The V and J genes are TRBV29-1 and TRBJ2-1, with D possibly being TRBD1 (5 bases). Germline loops: CDR1 SQVTM, CDR2 ANQGSEA. This CDR3 has 11 residues. Trimming shortened V by 4 bases and J by 6 bases, and 7 bases separated the two germline ends. CDR3: CSVGQINEQFF. CDR3 coding DNA: TGCAGCGTTGGACAGATCAATGAGCAGTTCTTC.

The V call is TRBV28, the J call TRBJ2-1; 9 bases fit TRBD2. V trimming: 7 bases; J trimming: 8 bases; junction bases outside the gene matches: 9. The CDR3 has 14 residues. Looked up from germline, CDR1 is MDHEN and CDR2 is SYDVKM. The CDR3 bases are TGTGCCAGCAAGGGACTAGCAGATGGGGATGAGCAGTTCTTC. Protein sequence: CASKGLADGDEQFF.

The chain has TRBV2 and TRBJ1-2; tentative D call: TRBD1 (6 bases). This CDR3 region has 15 residues. Trimming left V 8 bases short and J 4 bases short, with 20 bases between. Germline V gene sequence: CDR1 SNHLY, CDR2 FYNNEI. CDR3 region: CASRSGDTGIYGYTF. The CDR3, as DNA: TGTGCCAGCCGTTCAGGGGACACCGGTATCTATGGCTACACCTTC.

This clone showed up just a few times. The chain joins TRBV2 to TRBJ1-1, with D possibly matching TRBD1 (6 bases). Germline V gives CDR1 SNHLY, CDR2 FYNNEI. V gave up 0 bases and J gave up 0 bases, with 14 bases separating them. The CDR3 runs 17 residues. The CDR3 DNA reads as TGTGCCAGCAGTGAAGCGGCGGGGGGCTACCTGAACACTGAAGCTTTCTTT. Translating gives CASSEAAGGYLNTEAFF.

The J gene is TRBJ2-1, the V gene TRBV4-1; 7 nucleotides line up with TRBD1. Trimming at V came to 2 bases and at J to 5 bases, leaving 3 bases not matched to a gene. This CDR3 region has 14 residues. Germline V CDR1 and CDR2: MGHRA, YSYEKL. As DNA, the CDR3 is TGCGCCAGCAGCCAACAGGACAGGAACAATGAGCAGTTCTTC. This encodes CASSQQDRNNEQFF.

The chain employs TRBV6-1 and TRBJ1-6, with D possibly being TRBD1 (6 bases). Trimming removed 1 base from V and 3 bases from J, with 10 bases in between. This CDR3 contains 16 residues. Germline values: CDR1 MNHNS, CDR2 SASEGT. The CDR3 coding sequence is TGTGCCAGCAGTGAAGTTGGAGGGGGCTATAATTCACCCCTCCACTTT. Translation: CASSEVGGGYNSPLHF.

The V call is TRBV7-2, the J call TRBJ1-2, with D possibly matching TRBD1 (6 bases). The CDR3 runs to 14 residues. Germline V CDR1 and CDR2: SGHTA, FQGNSA. The V and J ends lost 2 bases and 5 bases respectively, with 12 bases between them. The CDR3 protein is CASSLSWGTYGYTF. The CDR3 bases are TGTGCCAGCAGCTTATCATGGGGGACATATGGCTACACCTTC.

The chain is built from TRBV9 and TRBJ2-2; no clear D. V was pared by 0 bases and J by 6 bases, with 6 bases between. Per germline, CDR1 SGDLS and CDR2 YYNGEE. This CDR3 comprises 13 residues. The CDR3 DNA reads as TGTGCCAGCAGCGTAGCGGTCGCCGGGGAGCTGTTTTTT. Residues: CASSVAVAGELFF.

The chain couples TRBV4-1 to TRBJ1-6; D is uncertain. This CDR3 is built from 16 residues. The V end was cut by 1 base, the J end by 8 bases, with 15 bases between. Germline lookup yields CDR1 MGHRA and CDR2 YSYEKL. Written as DNA, the CDR3 is TGCGCCAGCAGCCAAGTTAGGGCCCGACCGGATTCACCCCTCCACTTT. Translating gives CASSQVRARPDSPLHF.

J is TRBJ2-3 and V is TRBV5-4, with a weak D call TRBD2 (6 bases). Germline CDR1 reads SGHNT; CDR2 reads YYREEE (reference sequence). This CDR3 has 15 amino acids. V was cut by 0 bases and J by 2 bases, with 10 bases left in between. CDR3: CASSLVDYITDTQYF. The CDR3 nucleotides read TGTGCCAGCAGCTTGGTGGACTATATCACAGATACGCAGTATTTT.

The gene calls are TRBV12-5 and TRBJ2-1; D is ambiguous. Germline V gene lookup returns CDR1 LGHNT and CDR2 FRNRAP. V lost 1 base and J lost 9, with 7 bases in between. This CDR3 spans 12 amino acids. CDR3 coding DNA: TGTGCTAGTGGTTTGGGGGTCGGTGAGCAGTTCTTC. It is translated as CASGLGVGEQFF.

The J gene is TRBJ1-1, the V gene TRBV23-1, with TRBD1 identical over 11 bases. TRBV23-1 belongs to the ORF category, with a function that is uncertain. V gave up 4 bases and J gave up 0 bases; unmatched junction bases: 13. The CDR3 runs 19 residues. As DNA, the CDR3 is TGCGCCAGCAGTCCCGCCAGGGACAGGGGGAAGGCGGTGAACACTGAAGCTTTCTTT. Protein product: CASSPARDRGKAVNTEAFF.